Listed below are T cell receptor beta chains from one sample, sequenced in a study of shared clonotypes between healthy human individuals. Clones were sequenced by immunoSEQ multiplex PCR, and TCRdb holds only the in-frame ones, with some missing. The data contain approximately 2.5 million clones, approximately 94% of them singletons. Sequencing used naive CD4+ T cells sorted from blood. These receptors all stem from a man younger than 30 in good health. The CDR3 runs from the conserved cysteine through the conserved F or W. Fields, in order: D gene, V gene, clone size, J gene, CDR3 protein, CDR3 DNA. D genes are given only for firm matches. Rows give clone size only sometimes, using once, few, many, or a class for an expanded clone.

D: -; V: TRBV10-1; size: -; J: TRBJ2-7; CDR3: CASSDSGAPLAEQYF; DNA: TGCGCCAGCAGTGATTCAGGGGCCCCCTTAGCCGAGCAGTACTTC
D: -; V: TRBV13; size: -; J: TRBJ1-2; CDR3: CASSLGQPSAYTF; DNA: TGTGCCAGCAGCTTAGGGCAGCCGTCTGCCTACACCTTC
D: TRBD2; V: TRBV7-2; size: -; J: TRBJ2-5; CDR3: CASSPRLASLQETQYF; DNA: TGTGCCAGCAGCCCCCGACTAGCGTCACTACAAGAGACCCAGTACTTC
D: -; V: TRBV4-3; size: few; J: TRBJ2-6; CDR3: CASSQDLGAGANVLTF; DNA: TGCGCCAGCAGCCAAGATCTGGGGGCTGGGGCCAACGTCCTGACTTTC
D: -; V: TRBV5-1; size: few; J: TRBJ2-3; CDR3: CASSLEAGGTDTQYF; DNA: TGCGCCAGCAGCTTGGAGGCAGGGGGCACAGATACGCAGTATTTT
D: -; V: TRBV7-6; size: -; J: TRBJ1-2; CDR3: CASSSGDGYTF; DNA: TGTGCCAGCAGCTCGGGCGATGGCTACACCTTC
D: TRBD2; V: TRBV11-2; size: -; J: TRBJ2-7; CDR3: CASSLSGGAPYEQYF; DNA: TGTGCCAGCAGCCTCTCGGGGGGGGCCCCCTACGAGCAGTACTTC
D: -; V: TRBV6-1; size: -; J: TRBJ1-2; CDR3: CASSEFGGAVGYTF; DNA: TGTGCCAGCAGTGAATTCGGGGGGGCAGTCGGCTACACCTTC
D: -; V: TRBV5-4; size: -; J: TRBJ1-3; CDR3: CASSLGGGGNTIYF; DNA: TGTGCCAGCAGCTTGGGGGGTGGTGGAAACACCATATATTTT
D: -; V: TRBV9; size: once; J: TRBJ2-3; CDR3: CASSAQGLPGHTDTQYF; DNA: TGTGCCAGCAGCGCCCAGGGACTCCCAGGGCACACAGATACGCAGTATTTT
D: TRBD1; V: TRBV5-1; size: -; J: TRBJ2-7; CDR3: CASSLGGTGTYEQYF; DNA: TGCGCCAGCAGCTTGGGGGGGACAGGGACCTACGAGCAGTACTTC
D: TRBD1; V: TRBV28; size: -; J: TRBJ1-1; CDR3: CAWTGDGKAFF; DNA: TGTGCCTGGACAGGGGATGGGAAAGCTTTCTTT
D: -; V: TRBV5-1; size: -; J: TRBJ2-3; CDR3: CASSLGDFTDTQYF; DNA: TGCGCCAGCAGCTTGGGGGACTTCACAGATACGCAGTATTTT
D: -; V: TRBV21-1; size: -; J: TRBJ2-3; CDR3: CASSKVRDRDTDTQYF; DNA: TGTGCCAGCAGCAAAGTCAGGGACAGGGACACAGATACGCAGTATTTT
D: TRBD2; V: TRBV28; size: -; J: TRBJ2-2; CDR3: CASSAGGAGTGELFF; DNA: TGTGCCAGCAGTGCGGGGGGGGCCGGCACCGGGGAGCTGTTTTTT
D: -; V: TRBV11-2; size: -; J: TRBJ1-2; CDR3: CASSPTGYGYTF; DNA: TGTGCCAGCAGCCCTACAGGGTATGGCTACACCTTC
D: -; V: TRBV20-1; size: few; J: TRBJ1-1; CDR3: CSARGEGEAFF; DNA: TGCAGTGCTAGAGGGGAGGGTGAAGCTTTCTTT
D: TRBD1; V: TRBV28; size: -; J: TRBJ1-5; CDR3: CASSLNRGVNQPQHF; DNA: TGTGCCAGCAGTTTAAACAGGGGTGTCAATCAGCCCCAGCATTTT
D: -; V: TRBV7-2; size: -; J: TRBJ2-3; CDR3: CASSSFRNTQYF; DNA: TGTGCCAGCAGCTCCTTTCGCAATACGCAGTATTTT
D: TRBD1; V: TRBV2; size: -; J: TRBJ2-5; CDR3: CATRDRGLQETQYF; DNA: TGTGCCACCCGAGACAGGGGACTCCAAGAGACCCAGTACTTC
D: -; V: TRBV9; size: once; J: TRBJ2-1; CDR3: CASSSSYSEGSNEQFF; DNA: TGTGCCAGCAGCTCCAGCTATAGCGAGGGTTCCAATGAGCAGTTCTTC